The TCR beta chain under discussion was sequenced for a study of T cells expressing NK-cell markers. Overall study context: Sorted CD3+CD56+NKG2C+, CD3+CD56+NKG2C- and CD3+CD56-NKG2C+ T cells supplied TCR beta repertoires.

The CDR3 is 19 residues long. Synthesis of TCR beta cDNA relied on 5'RACE template switching carrying UMIs. With the 5' RACE reads reprocessed, TCRdb shows one record per CDR3 protein and no DNA. This sample's clone table lists more than 400,000 distinct CDR3 sequences. The chain combines TRBV12-3 or TRBV12-4 with TRBJ2-2; TCRdb's D call, TRBD2, is unchecked because there is no DNA. This receptor was obtained from a woman between 18 and 75 years old in good health. Sequenced sample: blood T cells: a sorted CD56 or NKG2C T cell subset, CD4+ or CD8+ T cells, or bulk PBMC T cells (not recorded which). CDR3: CASTLDSRLAGGPRGELFF.